This section outlines one T cell receptor (beta chain) sequence together with its context. Its antigen is not known. Described time point: week 3, after first cycle of checkpoint inhibitor. Patients with prior systemic cancer treatment, concomitant immunosuppressants, or other active malignancies were excluded. The record originates from a study of blood T cell dynamics during melanoma immunotherapy. Germline V gene sequence: CDR1 SGHVS, CDR2 FQNEAQ. Trimming took off 3 bases at V and 11 bases at J, with 8 bases between the two ends. The CDR3 spans 12 residues. Assay: immunoSEQ multiplex PCR; the TCRdb copy retains only in-frame clones and omits some. The table has 10,000 to 13,000 clones, roughly 90% seen once. Study observations and caveats: PBMC repertoires of eventual disease-control patients split at W3 into clonality or diversity gains. Whether repertoire-driving clones were melanoma-specific could not be determined.

The chain is built from TRBV7-8 and TRBJ1-6, with TRBD1 as a possible D gene (6 bases). Sequences were derived from blood, sampled from a patient treated with checkpoint blockade. The source of this sequence is a human donor with melanoma. The DNA for the CDR3 is TGTGCCAGCAGCTTTGGGGGGCCACCCCTCCACTTT. Protein sequence: CASSFGGPPLHF.